The 29 T cell receptor beta chains below were found in one sample sequenced in a study of tumor-infiltrating lymphocytes in primary liver carcinoma (dated by TCRdb to between 2016 and 2019). Blood RNA was extracted from unsorted whole blood with TRIzol reagent; germline DNA came from the DNeasy Blood & Tissue kit. Reads for this sample came from an Illumina HiSeq 2500. A constant-region primer and ProtoScript II reverse transcriptase were used to reverse-transcribe TCRbeta-specific cDNA from about 0.55 ug total RNA. Three nested multiplex PCR rounds, following a slightly modified ARM-PCR procedure, were used to build the TCRbeta libraries. Multiplex TRBV1-TRBV30 forward primers and a Cbeta reverse primer were used in the first two PCR rounds, each of which was run for around 10 cycles. The raw public data were reprocessed by TCRdb itself: fastp quality trimming at Q25, MiXCR clonotype calling, in-frame beta chains only. One record per CDR3 amino acid sequence lists the most common genes and DNA. Recorded for this sample are about 310,000 distinct CDR3 sequences; almost 60% of them occurred a single time. The ten largest clones capture more than 15% of the sample.

The sample consisted of peripheral blood. The receptor source for this set is a young woman with primary liver carcinoma and hepatitis B virus infection.

This clonotype was detected once. The junction departs from the called germline gene at one end, perhaps through a read error. The chain links TRBV11-2 to TRBJ1-2; D perhaps matches TRBD1 (6 bases). CDR1 and CDR2 (germline): SGHAT, FQNNGV. The CDR3 has 16 residues. The CDR3 DNA follows: TGTGCCTGCAGCGTACAGGGTGTCCCGACGTTCTATTGCTACACCTTC. Its translation: CACSVQGVPTFYCYTF.

On this clonotype itself: Given the absence of the conserved phenylalanine or tryptophan at the CDR3 end, a read error is likely. This chain uses TRBV6-5 with TRBJ2-5; 10 bases line up with TRBD2. Germline V gene data show CDR1 as MNHEY and CDR2 as SVGAGI. Losses at the gene ends were 7 bases for V and 1 base for J; bases not matched to a gene: 6. This CDR3 contains 15 residues. This CDR3 is CASTYIAGGQETQYS. The CDR3 DNA reads TGTGCCAGCACCTACATAGCGGGAGGCCAAGAGACCCAGTACTCG.

This clonotype was found once. The junction and the germline gene differ at one end; a read error may be behind it. The J gene is TRBJ2-3, the V gene TRBV29-1, with 11 bases aligning to TRBD2. CDR1 and CDR2 from the germline V gene are SQVTM and ANQGSEA. This CDR3 is built from 17 residues. The CDR3 loop is CSVTLGGLAGGTDTQYF. CDR3 bases: TGCAGCGTTACGTTAGGAGGTCTAGCGGGAGGAACAGATACGCAGTACTTT.

This rearrangement joins TRBV5-6 to TRBJ2-1; 11 bases are a match to TRBD2. The CDR3 has 16 amino acids. V lost 0 bases and J lost 4; bases outside the gene matches: 3. CDR1 is SGHDT and CDR2 is YYEEEE in the germline V gene. This CDR3 reads CASSLVGTSGYNEQFF. The CDR3 DNA is TGTGCCAGCAGCTTGGTAGGGACTAGCGGTTACAATGAGCAGTTCTTC.

This clonotype was seen ten or more times. The CDR3 DNA reads TGTGCCAGCAGTTCGGCCGCCGGCGGGATGGTACGGCCCCAGCATTTT. Translation: CASSSAAGGMVRPQHF. This rearrangement joins TRBV6-2 or TRBV6-3 to TRBJ1-5; D remains ambiguous. There are 16 residues in the CDR3. V lost 4 bases to trimming and J lost 9 bases, with 22 bases between them. CDR1 is MNHEY and CDR2 is SVGEGT in the germline V gene.

The table lists this clonotype with a few counts. A read error may be the cause here, since a much bigger clone is one base away. The rearrangement joins TRBV11-2 to TRBJ2-2, with 16 bases matching TRBD2. The CDR3 spans 17 residues. Germline values: CDR1 SGHAT, CDR2 FQNNGV. The trim removed 5 bases at V and 10 bases at J, leaving 10 bases unmatched. In DNA form, the CDR3 reads TGTGCCAGCAGCCCCCTGGAGGGACTAGCGGGAGGGGTGGAGCTGTTTTTT. This codes for CASSPLEGLAGGVELFF.

As to this clonotype: The junction differs from germline at one of its ends, possibly a read error. The V and J genes are TRBV11-2 and TRBJ2-3, with D uncertain. The CDR3 is made up of 14 amino acids. Germline CDR1 SGHAT, CDR2 FQNNGV. CDR3 sequence (DNA): TGTGCCAGCGGCCCACAAACTCACACAGATATGCAGTATTTT. As protein: CASGPQTHTDMQYF.

As concerns this clonotype: Germline is not matched at one junction end, which may reflect a read error. The rearrangement uses TRBV11-2 and TRBJ2-5; TRBD1 agrees at 8 bases. Germline-derived CDR1 and CDR2 are SGHAT and FQNNGV. The CDR3 extends over 15 amino acids. The CDR3 bases are TGTGCCAGCAGCCTAGAGACAGGGGACTTTCAGACCCAGTACTTC. This translates into CASSLETGDFQTQYF.

The count of this clonotype is one. The CDR3 does not end in the conserved phenylalanine or tryptophan, so this is likely a read error. The V gene is TRBV30, the J gene TRBJ2-6, with D perhaps TRBD1 (6 bases). This CDR3 comprises 16 residues. The germline CDR1 and CDR2 sequences are GTSNPN and SVGIG (reference sequence). Trimming cost V 8 bases and J 1 base, with 18 bases left between them. CDR3 sequence reads: CAGGSSSSSGANVLTL. CDR3 DNA sequence: TGTGCCGGGGGCTCCAGTTCGAGTTCTGGGGCCAACGTCCTGACTCTC.

Concerning this clonotype itself: This sequence may be a read error, since a much larger clone differs from it by one base. The V call is TRBV6-6, the J call TRBJ1-5; maybe TRBD1 (5 bases). This CDR3 region has 15 residues. Germline CDR1 reads MNHNY; CDR2 reads SVGAGI (reference sequence). The CDR3: CAGSYPRQSNQPQHF. The CDR3 nucleotides are TGTGCCGGCAGTTACCCCAGACAGTCCAATCAGCCCCAGCATTTT.

This clonotype was picked up many times. Relative to the germline gene, one junction end is altered; a read error may explain this. The rearrangement joins TRBV12-3 or TRBV12-4 to TRBJ2-5; D may be TRBD2 (5 bases). This CDR3 comprises 14 residues. CDR3 coding DNA: TGTGCCAGCAGTTTAGGCGGTCGGGGAGAGGCCCAGTACTTC. Translation gives CASSLGGRGEAQYF.

Comments on this clonotype: An end of the junction does not agree with germline; a read error may underlie this. CDR3 sequence reads: CASRISGKAYEQHF. Here the CDR3 DNA reads TGCGCCAGCAGGATTAGCGGGAAAGCCTACGAGCAGCACTTC. The chain carries TRBV10-2 and TRBJ2-7; 8 bases are a match to TRBD2. Germline CDR1 WSHSY, CDR2 SAAADI. The CDR3 covers 14 residues.

About this clonotype itself: A much bigger clone sits one base away, suggesting this may be a read error. The chain carries TRBV29-1 and TRBJ2-5; 9 bases match TRBD1. This CDR3 has 15 residues. In germline, CDR1 is SQVTM, CDR2 ANQGSEA. This chain's CDR3 is CIVEVTGGVPETQYF. In DNA form, the CDR3 reads TGCATCGTTGAAGTAACAGGGGGCGTTCCAGAGACCCAGTACTTC.

V is TRBV13 and J is TRBJ1-1; D remains ambiguous. V was trimmed by 2 bases and J by 1 base, leaving 8 bases between them. The germline gives CDR1 PRHDT, CDR2 FYEKMQ (reference sequence). This CDR3 spans 14 amino acids. CDR3 amino acids: CASSLRAPNTEAFF. DNA of the CDR3: TGTGCCAGCAGCTTAAGAGCCCCGAACACTGAAGCTTTCTTT.

As concerns this clonotype: This sequence may be a read error, since a much larger clone differs from it by one base. The chain carries TRBV12-3 or TRBV12-4 and TRBJ2-3; a weak D match, TRBD1 (5 bases). The V end lost 5 bases, the J end lost 1 base, and 13 bases lay between the germline ends. The CDR3 spans 15 residues. The chain's CDR3 is CASSLIVGRTDTQYF. CDR3 DNA: TGTGCCAGCAGTCTTATAGTGGGGCGCACAGATACGCAGTATTTT.

The V and J genes are TRBV7-8 and TRBJ2-2; D gene ambiguous. Trimming removed 7 bases at V and 8 bases at J, with 8 bases between. CDR1 and CDR2 (germline): SGHVS, FQNEAQ. This CDR3 comprises 11 residues. The CDR3 protein is CASNFRGELFF. The CDR3 DNA follows: TGTGCCAGCAACTTTAGGGGGGAGCTGTTTTTT.

Comments on this clonotype: This CDR3 is missing its conserved last phenylalanine or tryptophan, likely due to a read error. The limits of the CDR3 on the DNA are not certain, so only TCRdb's listed CDR3 is given. The CDR3 here is CASSLPQDRLSYEQYI. The chain is built from TRBV7-8 and TRBJ2-7; the table assigns TRBD1, which was not confirmed against the DNA. CDR1 SGHVS and CDR2 FQNEAQ come from the germline V gene. Inclusive of both ends, the CDR3 amounts to 16 amino acids.

This clonotype appeared a few times. CDR3 amino acids: CASSERTGATYNEQFF. In DNA form, the CDR3 reads TGCGCCAGCAGTGAAAGAACGGGGGCTACCTACAATGAGCAGTTCTTC. J is TRBJ2-1 and V is TRBV10-2; D possibly uses TRBD1 or TRBD2 (6 bases each). The CDR3 consists of 16 residues. Germline V gene sequence: CDR1 WSHSY, CDR2 SAAADI. V was pared by 3 bases and J by 2 bases, with 14 bases between.

On this clonotype: An end of the junction does not agree with germline; a read error may underlie this. V usage is TRBV29-1 and J usage is TRBJ2-1, with D uncertain. The CDR3 runs 11 residues. The germline V gene encodes CDR1 SQVTM and CDR2 ANQGSEA. The CDR3 spells CSVVGSNEQSF. In nucleotides, the CDR3 is TGCAGCGTTGTGGGCTCCAATGAGCAGTCCTTC.

A word on this clonotype: This may be a read error, as it is one base from a much larger clone. The chain uses TRBV12-3 or TRBV12-4 and TRBJ2-5; 8 positions match TRBD2. This CDR3 has 14 amino acids. Here the CDR3 reads CASTISGSSETHYF. The DNA for the CDR3 is TGTGCCAGCACCATCAGCGGGAGTTCGGAGACCCATTACTTC.

This clonotype was found a few times. The chain employs TRBV6-5 and TRBJ2-5; D perhaps matches TRBD1 (7 bases). The ends were cut back, 6 bases at V and 5 bases at J, with 16 bases in the middle. The germline V gene has CDR1 MNHEY and CDR2 SVGAGI. The CDR3 covers 14 residues. The CDR3 sequence is CASRRQGGRETQYF. Written as DNA, the CDR3 is TGTGCCAGCAGGCGACAGGGTGGGAGGGAGACCCAGTACTTC.

This chain joins TRBV5-8 and TRBJ2-7; TRBD2 is a possible D gene (6 bases). V lost 8 bases and J 3 bases, leaving 15 bases between the germline ends. This CDR3 comprises 13 residues. Per germline, CDR1 SGHTS and CDR2 YDEGEE. The CDR3 reads CASSGRLDYEQYF. The CDR3 nucleotides are TGTGCCAGTAGCGGCAGGCTTGACTACGAGCAGTACTTC.

The chain employs TRBV29-1 and TRBJ1-1; the D is unclear. The CDR3 is 13 residues long. Germline CDR1 SQVTM, CDR2 ANQGSEA. CDR3 sequence reads: CSITGEGNTEAFF. In DNA form, the CDR3 reads TGCAGTATAACCGGAGAGGGCAACACTGAAGCTTTCTTT.

This clonotype appeared many times. This chain uses TRBV5-4 with TRBJ2-3, with 14 bases aligning to TRBD2. This CDR3 region has 16 residues. CDR1 and CDR2 from the germline V gene are SGHNT and YYREEE (reference sequence). Unmatched junction bases numbered 2, after V lost 0 bases and J lost 5 bases. CDR3 DNA: TGTGCCAGCAGCTTGGGACTAGCGGGAGGGCAAGATACGCAGTATTTT. Its translation is CASSLGLAGGQDTQYF. The full variable domain, in which reference TRBV5-4 and TRBJ2-3 provide the parts outside the CDR3, is ETGVTQSPTHLIKTRGQQVTLRCSSQSGHNTVSWYQQALGQGPQFIFQYYREEENGRGNFPPRFSGLQFPNYSSELNVNALELDDSALYLCASSLGLAGGQDTQYFGPGTRLTVL.

The sample holds a few counts of this clonotype. The chain uses TRBV6-5 and TRBJ2-1; D not certain. The CDR3 has 14 residues. Trimming removed 0 bases at V and 4 bases at J, with 7 bases between. In germline, CDR1 is MNHEY, CDR2 SVGAGI. This chain's CDR3 is CASSYSDSYNEQFF. CDR3 DNA sequence: TGTGCCAGCAGTTACTCAGACTCTTACAATGAGCAGTTCTTC.

In this sample, this clonotype turned up a few times. V gene TRBV7-8 combines with J gene TRBJ2-7, with TRBD2 matching over 14 bases. The CDR3 has 20 amino acids. Germline CDR1 and CDR2: SGHVS and FQNEAQ. V was clipped by 0 bases and J by 5 bases; unmatched bases: 15. The CDR3 nucleotides read TGTGCCAGCAGCTTAGCTGGGGGGTGGGGACTAGCGGGAGTGAAAGACGAGCAGTACTTC. Translated, it gives CASSLAGGWGLAGVKDEQYF.

This chain joins TRBV10-2 and TRBJ1-5; TRBD1 is a possible D gene (5 bases). The CDR3 extends over 14 amino acids. The V gene's germline CDR1 is WSHSY and CDR2 SAAADI. The V gene lost 5 bases and the J gene lost 9 bases, with 17 bases spanning the gap. In DNA form, the CDR3 reads TGCGCCAGCAGTACCGAGACTACGGGGCGGCCCCAGCATTTT. It codes for CASSTETTGRPQHF.

This clonotype was detected a few times. CDR3 residues: CASSFYPGTATEAFF. CDR3 in DNA: TGTGCCAGCAGCTTCTACCCAGGGACCGCCACTGAAGCTTTCTTT. V usage is TRBV5-4 and J usage is TRBJ1-1, with D possibly TRBD1 on 5 matching bases. The CDR3 extends over 15 amino acids. Trimming took off 2 bases at V and 4 bases at J, with 15 bases between the two ends. Germline CDR1 SGHNT, CDR2 YYREEE (reference sequence).

The V and J genes are TRBV12-3 or TRBV12-4 and TRBJ1-5; a weak D match, TRBD1 (5 bases). CDR3 length: 15 residues. Trimming left V 3 bases short and J 7 bases short, with 16 bases between. CDR3 in DNA: TGTGCCAGCAGTTTTAGGGGTGGGATGGAGCAGCCCCAGCATTTT. Encoded protein: CASSFRGGMEQPQHF.